These T cell receptor beta chains were read from a single sample in a study of T cell repertoires in cytomegalovirus infection. These receptors have no known antigen. TCRdb re-called the reads with MiXCR, one entry per CDR3 protein. Of 300,000 or so distinct CDR3 sequences in the sample, 25% were seen once. Sample: cultured PBMCs, taken from culture after CMV antigen stimulation. These receptors originate from a human donor in good health (CMV status not recorded). Some clones in this sample may be carry-over from other donors' samples. Each CDR3 is given with its conserved first and last residue. The order of the fields is CDR3 DNA, CDR3 protein, J gene, D gene, V gene, clone size. The D gene is left open where the match is weak. A row's size may be missing; if present it is once, few, many or a size class.

TGTGCCAGCAGCCCCACTAGCGGGAGGGCAGGAAATACGCAGTATTTT	CASSPTSGRAGNTQYF	TRBJ2-3	TRBD2	TRBV7-8	many
TGTGCCAGTAGTCCGGGATTTTCCTCGCCAACCACCGGGGAGCTGTTTTTT	CASSPGFSSPTTGELFF	TRBJ2-2	NA	TRBV19	NA
TGTGCCAGCAGTTGGGTGAACACCGGGGAGCTGTTTTTT	CASSWVNTGELFF	TRBJ2-2	NA	TRBV6-1	few
TGTGCCAGCAGCTCTAGACTAGCGGTCCACGAGCAGTACTTC	CASSSRLAVHEQYF	TRBJ2-7	TRBD2	TRBV7-2	NA
TGTGCCAGCATTCTGGGGACAGGGACCTACAATGAGCAGTTCTTC	CASILGTGTYNEQFF	TRBJ2-1	TRBD1	TRBV12-3/TRBV12-4	few
TGTGCCAGCAGCTTAGAGTCGTGGCAGCCCGGGGCCACCATATATTTT	CASSLESWQPGATIYF	TRBJ1-3	NA	TRBV7-6	NA
TGCGCCAGCAGCCAAGAGTTGGGCCTGGCTGGGCTCCAAGAGACCCAGTACTTC	CASSQELGLAGLQETQYF	TRBJ2-5	NA	TRBV4-3	NA
TGTGCCAGCAGCGTATCCCCCGGACTAGACCATGAGCAGTTCTTC	CASSVSPGLDHEQFF	TRBJ2-1	TRBD2	TRBV11-1	NA
TGTGCCAGCAGTTACCCCCCCGAGTTGAGGCAGGGGAACATTCAGTACTTC	CASSYPPELRQGNIQYF	TRBJ2-4	NA	TRBV6-6	few
TGTGCCAGCAGCCCCCGGTTGACAGTGAACAATGAGCAGTTCTTC	CASSPRLTVNNEQFF	TRBJ2-1	NA	TRBV7-2	many
TGTGCCACCAGCAGAGATAGAAACTGGGGGGTGTATGAGCAGTTCTTC	CATSRDRNWGVYEQFF	TRBJ2-1	NA	TRBV15	NA
TGTGCCAGCAGTGACGTCTCGAAAACTTTCTTT	CASSDVSKTFF	TRBJ1-1	NA	TRBV6-1	NA
TGCGCCAGCAGCCAAGACAGGGGTTCACCCCTCCACTTT	CASSQDRGSPLHF	TRBJ1-6	NA	TRBV4-3	few
TGTGCCAGCAGCGTAGAACTAGCGGGAGTTTCAGATACGCAGTATTTT	CASSVELAGVSDTQYF	TRBJ2-3	TRBD2	TRBV9	NA
TGCGCCAGCAGCTTATCCAGTATTGAGACCCAGTACTTC	CASSLSSIETQYF	TRBJ2-5	NA	TRBV5-1	NA
TGTGCCAGCAGTTACTCGCCAGGAAACACTGAAGCTTTCTTT	CASSYSPGNTEAFF	TRBJ1-1	NA	TRBV6-6	NA
TGCAGTGCTAGAGATCGAGGGGGCGGCGTCTACGAGCAGTACTTC	CSARDRGGGVYEQYF	TRBJ2-7	TRBD1	TRBV20-1	few
TGTGCCAGCAGCCAAAGATACGGCACAGATACGCAGTATTTT	CASSQRYGTDTQYF	TRBJ2-3	NA	TRBV14	NA
TGCGCCAGCAGCCAAGTCGGCAGGGGAAGTGGCTACACCTTC	CASSQVGRGSGYTF	TRBJ1-2	NA	TRBV4-3	NA
TGTGCCAGCACCTCCTCCCCGGGACAGGGAGGCTACGAGCAGTACTTC	CASTSSPGQGGYEQYF	TRBJ2-7	TRBD1	TRBV28	many
TGTGCCAGCAGCGCCGGGGCAGGCGAGCAGTACTTC	CASSAGAGEQYF	TRBJ2-7	NA	TRBV9	NA
TGTGCCAGCAGCGAGACTAGCGGGGGGGGCGTCAATGAGCAGTTCTTC	CASSETSGGGVNEQFF	TRBJ2-1	TRBD2	TRBV7-9	NA
TGTGCCAGCAGTCCCACGGCTCCCTCTGAGTTGGCCCAGCATTTT	CASSPTAPSELAQHF	TRBJ1-5	NA	TRBV28	NA
TGTGCCAGCAGCTTGTTGCCGGACAATGAGCAGTTCTTC	CASSLLPDNEQFF	TRBJ2-1	NA	TRBV7-6	NA
TGTGCCAGCAGCCCCCGGGCCACGTGGAATGAGCAGTTCTTC	CASSPRATWNEQFF	TRBJ2-1	NA	TRBV7-2	NA
TGCGCCAGCAGCCATGTACAGGGGGCCAGGTCACCCCTCCACTTT	CASSHVQGARSPLHF	TRBJ1-6	TRBD1	TRBV4-3	NA
TGTGCCACCCGGCCCCTTGGGGCTGAAGCTTTCTTT	CATRPLGAEAFF	TRBJ1-1	NA	TRBV12-3/TRBV12-4	NA
TGTGCCAGCAGCCAGGGACAGGCACATGGGGAGCCCCAGCATTTT	CASSQGQAHGEPQHF	TRBJ1-5	TRBD1	TRBV5-4	NA